These 15 T cell receptor beta chains were sequenced from one sample in a study of blood T cell repertoires in COVID-19. The assay was immunoSEQ multiplex PCR, and TCRdb's table has in-frame clones only and misses some. The table includes 200,000 to 300,000 clones, roughly 86% detected once. Sequenced sample: peripheral blood. The receptors come from a woman aged 25-40 years with acute or convalescent COVID-19.

The chain uses TRBV5-1 and TRBJ2-7, with unresolved D. Between the trimmed V and J ends, which lost 5 bases and 0 bases, there was a span of 12 bases. Germline V lookup: CDR1 SGHRS, CDR2 YFSETQ. The CDR3 runs 14 residues. This CDR3 is CASSEALFSYEQYF. CDR3 bases: TGCGCCAGCAGTGAGGCCCTATTCTCCTACGAGCAGTACTTC.

This chain connects TRBV13 to TRBJ1-4; TRBD1 matches 9 bases. Germline-derived CDR1 and CDR2 are PRHDT and FYEKMQ (reference sequence). Trimming removed 5 bases from V and 8 bases from J; junction bases left unmatched: 15. There are 17 residues in the CDR3. The chain's CDR3 is CASSRKIGQGRGEKLFF. The CDR3 DNA follows: TGTGCCAGCAGCCGCAAGATCGGACAGGGGAGGGGCGAAAAACTGTTTTTT.

J is TRBJ2-1 and V is TRBV7-2; 13 bases map to TRBD2. There are 16 residues in the CDR3. The V and J ends lost 5 bases and 8 bases, in that order; junction bases with no gene match: 9. CDR1 SGHTA and CDR2 FQGNSA come from the germline V gene. CDR3 in amino acids: CASSHLGLAGADEQFF. The CDR3 DNA follows: TGTGCCAGCAGCCACCTCGGACTAGCGGGAGCCGATGAGCAGTTCTTC. The full variable domain, its missing parts supplied by reference TRBV7-2 and TRBJ2-1, is GAGVSQSPSNKVTEKGKDVELRCDPISGHTALYWYRQSLGQGLEFLIYFQGNSAPDKSGLPSDRFSAERTGGSVSTLTIQRTQQEDSAVYLCASSHLGLAGADEQFFGPGTRLTVL.

The chain employs TRBV13 and TRBJ1-1; D remains unclear. The CDR3 contains 18 residues. V gave up 3 bases and J gave up 2 bases, with 22 bases separating them. Germline CDR1 PRHDT, CDR2 FYEKMQ (reference sequence). CDR3 sequence: CASSFGSGPAAGNTEAFF. The CDR3 DNA sequence: TGTGCCAGCAGCTTCGGAAGTGGACCGGCCGCGGGAAACACTGAAGCTTTCTTT.

This sequence joins TRBV25-1 and TRBJ1-1; 7 nucleotides align to TRBD1. This CDR3 is 13 amino acids long. Germline assignment: CDR1 MGHDK and CDR2 SYGVNS. The J segment lost 6 bases and the V segment lost 6 bases, leaving 7 bases of the junction unmatched. The CDR3 protein is CASRTTGDPEAFF. In DNA, the CDR3 is TGTGCCAGCAGAACTACAGGGGATCCTGAAGCTTTCTTT.

The rearrangement uses TRBV12-3 or TRBV12-4 and TRBJ2-1, with D unclear. Deletions cut 5 bases from V and 4 bases from J, with 3 bases between. The CDR3 totals 11 residues. DNA for the CDR3: TGTGCCAGCAGTCTTTACAATGAGCAGTTCTTC. Encoded protein: CASSLYNEQFF.

V gene TRBV10-1 combines with J gene TRBJ2-3, with 7 bases lining up with TRBD2. V gave up 3 bases and J gave up 2 bases; unmatched junction bases: 5. This CDR3 region has 15 residues. Per germline, CDR1 WNHNN and CDR2 SYGVQD (reference sequence). CDR3 sequence (DNA): TGCGCCAGCAGTGACGGCGGGAGAAACACAGATACGCAGTATTTT. Translated, it gives CASSDGGRNTDTQYF.

V and J are TRBV5-1 and TRBJ2-3; the match to TRBD2 covers 12 bases. V shed 4 bases and J 5 bases; nucleotides not matched to a gene: 8. The CDR3 is made up of 16 amino acids. Germline V lookup: CDR1 SGHRS, CDR2 YFSETQ. CDR3 protein: CASSPRTSGAGDTQYF. Here the CDR3 DNA reads TGCGCCAGCAGCCCTCGGACTAGCGGGGCGGGAGATACGCAGTATTTT.

This chain connects TRBV29-1 to TRBJ1-5; 12 nucleotides agree with TRBD1. J was trimmed by 3 bases and V by 6 bases; bases with no gene match: 21. This CDR3 is 20 amino acids long. Germline-derived CDR1 and CDR2 are SQVTM and ANQGSEA. In nucleotides, the CDR3 is TGCAGCGTGAACACCGGGACAGGGGGCGCCGAAATTAAGGACAATCAGCCCCAGCATTTT. Translation gives CSVNTGTGGAEIKDNQPQHF.

This rearrangement joins TRBV18 to TRBJ2-1; 9 bases agree with TRBD2. Germline V CDR1 and CDR2: KGHSH, LQKENI. The CDR3 contains 17 residues. V lost 2 bases and J lost 0; bases outside the gene matches: 5. The CDR3 DNA sequence: TGTGCCAGCTCACCAATCCTTAGCGGGAGCTCCTACAATGAGCAGTTCTTC. It yields the protein CASSPILSGSSYNEQFF.

The rearrangement joins TRBV29-1 to TRBJ1-1; 12 bases agree with TRBD1. J gave up 3 bases and V 5 bases, and 7 bases lay outside the gene matches. Per germline, CDR1 SQVTM and CDR2 ANQGSEA. The CDR3 runs to 15 residues. This CDR3 reads CSVTGTGGFDTEAFF. The CDR3 bases are TGCAGCGTTACCGGGACAGGGGGCTTTGACACTGAAGCTTTCTTT.

The sample holds a few counts of this clone. This chain links TRBV5-1 with TRBJ2-5; 11 nucleotides match TRBD2. Germline CDR1 SGHRS, CDR2 YFSETQ. The CDR3 covers 16 residues. With 0 bases clipped from V and 2 bases from J, the junction kept 3 bases outside the gene matches. CDR3 sequence (DNA): TGCGCCAGCAGCTTGGGGGCTAGCGGGAGGCAAGAGACCCAGTACTTC. It translates to CASSLGASGRQETQYF.

The chain carries TRBV5-8 and TRBJ2-7; no firm D call. CDR3 length: 13 residues. Germline V gene lookup returns CDR1 SGHTS and CDR2 YDEGEE. Trimming cost V 0 bases and J 0 bases, with 4 bases left between them. CDR3 nucleotide sequence: TGTGCCAGCAGCTTGGACACCTCCTACGAGCAGTACTTC. Translated: CASSLDTSYEQYF.

The chain is built from TRBV11-2 and TRBJ1-1; TRBD1 aligns across 8 bases. After removal of 1 base from V and 6 bases from J, the junction contained 7 bases not matched to a gene. The CDR3 extends over 15 amino acids. Germline assignment: CDR1 SGHAT and CDR2 FQNNGV. CDR3 DNA sequence: TGTGCCAGCAGCTTAGCCAGGGGGCTGATTGCTGAAGCTTTCTTT. It translates to CASSLARGLIAEAFF.

CDR3 region: CASSEYTGSGETQYF. Written as DNA, the CDR3 is TGTGCCAGCAGTGAATATACAGGGAGTGGAGAGACCCAGTACTTC. This sequence joins TRBV25-1 and TRBJ2-5; perhaps TRBD1 as D (6 bases). Germline values: CDR1 MGHDK, CDR2 SYGVNS. V lost 0 bases and J 4 bases, leaving 12 bases between the germline ends. CDR3 length equals 15 residues.